The rows below give T cell receptor beta chains drawn from one sample of a study of blood T cell repertoires in COVID-19. Measured with immunoSEQ multiplex PCR; TCRdb has only the in-frame clones, and not every one. The data hold about 270,000 clones, with 88% observed a single time. Material for sequencing was PBMCs or T cells enriched from blood (not recorded which). These receptors came from a woman in her 30s who had recovered from COVID-19. Each CDR3 is given with its conserved first and last residue. The order of the fields is V gene, CDR3 protein.

v_gene: TRBV2
CDR3aa: CASVREGLVHNEQFF

v_gene: TRBV7-9
CDR3aa: CASSPSVYQETQYF

v_gene: TRBV14
CDR3aa: CASSQESALVNEQFF

v_gene: TRBV7-2
CDR3aa: CASSLQGIEETQYF

v_gene: TRBV6-2/TRBV6-3
CDR3aa: CASSYQGNQNTEAFF

v_gene: TRBV11-2
CDR3aa: CASSLYLNTEAFF

v_gene: TRBV7-3
CDR3aa: CASSPTGLQETQYF

v_gene: TRBV27
CDR3aa: CASSLRGGNSPLHF

v_gene: TRBV20-1
CDR3aa: CSARDTYEQYF

v_gene: TRBV7-2
CDR3aa: CASSLLAGHSSYEQYF

v_gene: TRBV7-3
CDR3aa: CASSLTGHTATNEKLFF

v_gene: TRBV27
CDR3aa: CASRTRGLDQPQHF

v_gene: TRBV9
CDR3aa: CASSVNTGTGEQYF

v_gene: TRBV7-6
CDR3aa: CASTLGTSGADTQYF

v_gene: TRBV28
CDR3aa: CASSRALAGGARETQYF

v_gene: TRBV5-6
CDR3aa: CASSWLGPGNTIYF

v_gene: TRBV28
CDR3aa: CASSFPGSSYNEQFF

v_gene: TRBV23-1
CDR3aa: CASTLQEQYF

v_gene: TRBV2
CDR3aa: CASGRGGRYEQYF

v_gene: TRBV19
CDR3aa: CASSIWKQGLETQYF

v_gene: TRBV7-3
CDR3aa: CASSLGGQNTEAFF

v_gene: TRBV27
CDR3aa: CASSPGRLAGGSYEQYF

v_gene: TRBV3-1/TRBV3-2
CDR3aa: CASSQQTHQFF

v_gene: TRBV10-3
CDR3aa: CAISESDTRRAAFF

v_gene: TRBV5-1
CDR3aa: CASSLDGVGASNEAFF

v_gene: TRBV21-1
CDR3aa: CASSPRDREALTDTQYF

v_gene: TRBV9
CDR3aa: CASSPPSGTSVHEQFF

v_gene: TRBV14
CDR3aa: CASSQGEVWESSYNEQFF

v_gene: TRBV19
CDR3aa: CATGITGGETQYF

v_gene: TRBV30
CDR3aa: CAWGQGIGQYF

v_gene: TRBV6-5
CDR3aa: CASSYESRTDRYTF

v_gene: TRBV6-2/TRBV6-3
CDR3aa: CASSRQETQYF